These 4 T cell receptor beta chains originate from one sample sequenced in a study of spatial heterogeneity in lung cancer. TCRdb processed the 5' RACE reads anew with MiXCR; each CDR3 protein has one entry. The profile shows more than 15,000 distinct CDR3 sequences, less than 12% of them singletons. Time point of the sample: blood at routine non-recurrence follow-up after resection. The source material was PBMCs, sampled at follow-up. These receptors all stem from a female donor with early-stage non-small cell lung cancer.

At least ten counts were recorded for this clonotype. The chain joins TRBV10-2 to TRBJ2-1; TRBD2 matches at 12 bases. CDR3 length equals 16 residues. Germline V CDR1 and CDR2: WSHSY, SAAADI. The junction had 10 bases not matched to a gene; V was cut back by 5 bases and J by 8 bases. CDR3 sequence reads: CASSSRTSGILDEQFF. The CDR3 bases are TGCGCCAGCAGTAGTAGGACTAGCGGGATATTAGATGAGCAGTTCTTC.

The V gene is TRBV6-2 or TRBV6-3, the J gene TRBJ1-5, with D possibly matching TRBD1 (5 bases). V lost 6 bases and J 4 bases, leaving 13 bases between the germline ends. In germline, CDR1 is MNHEY, CDR2 SVGEGT. This CDR3 has 14 amino acids. CDR3 in amino acids: CASRPTGKNQPQHF. The CDR3 region has the DNA TGTGCCAGCAGACCCACAGGAAAGAATCAGCCCCAGCATTTT.

This clonotype appeared a few times. CDR3 sequence: CATSYGLAGGGETQYF. DNA of the CDR3: TGTGCCACCTCATACGGACTAGCGGGAGGAGGAGAGACCCAGTACTTC. The chain links TRBV2 to TRBJ2-5, with 14 nucleotides matching TRBD2. Per germline, CDR1 SNHLY and CDR2 FYNNEI. V shed 10 bases, J shed 4 bases, and the junction held 11 bases outside the gene matches. The CDR3 has 16 amino acids.

CDR3 in DNA: TGTGCCAGCAGGAGAAACTACAGGGGCGTCGAGGAGACCCAGTACTTC. It is translated as CASRRNYRGVEETQYF. This chain uses TRBV6-2 or TRBV6-3 with TRBJ2-5, with TRBD1 matching over 7 bases. With V trimmed by 6 bases and J by 5 bases, 15 bases remained unmatched. Germline CDR1 MNHEY, CDR2 SVGEGT. CDR3 length: 16 residues.